The rows below give T cell receptor beta chains drawn from one sample of a study of T cells in Graves' hyperthyroidism and ophthalmopathy. From the multiplex PCR reads, TCRdb called clonotypes with MiXCR, one entry per CDR3 protein. Of about 840,000 distinct CDR3 sequences in the sample, over 35% were seen once. Material: blood. The receptors stem from a man between 18 and 29 years old with Graves' hyperthyroidism. Each CDR3 is given with its conserved first and last residue. Fields, in order: D gene, clone size, V gene, J gene, CDR3 protein, CDR3 DNA. The D gene is left open where the match is weak. Clone size is given for some rows only: seen once, a few or many times, or a class if the clone is expanded.

D gene: .
clone size: few
V gene: TRBV20-1
J gene: TRBJ1-5
CDR3 protein: CSASSGGWSNQPQHF
CDR3 DNA: TGCAGTGCTAGTTCCGGGGGATGGAGCAATCAGCCCCAGCATTTT

D gene: TRBD1
clone size: .
V gene: TRBV6-1
J gene: TRBJ1-5
CDR3 protein: CASSKDRGFQPQHF
CDR3 DNA: TGTGCCAGCAGTAAGGACAGGGGGTTTCAGCCCCAGCATTTT

D gene: .
clone size: few
V gene: TRBV2
J gene: TRBJ2-7
CDR3 protein: CASSEALLGLTSYEQYF
CDR3 DNA: TGTGCCAGCAGTGAAGCGCTTCTAGGGCTGACCTCCTACGAGCAGTACTTC

D gene: .
clone size: .
V gene: TRBV7-9
J gene: TRBJ1-6
CDR3 protein: CASFWGNSPLHF
CDR3 DNA: TGTGCCAGCTTCTGGGGGAATTCACCCCTCCACTTT

D gene: .
clone size: .
V gene: TRBV14
J gene: TRBJ2-7
CDR3 protein: CASTTGFGYEQYF
CDR3 DNA: TGTGCCAGCACCACGGGGTTCGGGTACGAGCAGTACTTC

D gene: TRBD1
clone size: many
V gene: TRBV20-1
J gene: TRBJ1-2
CDR3 protein: CSARAAGGYGYTF
CDR3 DNA: TGCAGTGCGAGGGCGGCAGGGGGCTATGGCTACACCTTC

D gene: .
clone size: .
V gene: TRBV29-1
J gene: TRBJ1-3
CDR3 protein: CSVGGQAEGNTIYF
CDR3 DNA: TGCAGCGTTGGTGGGCAGGCCGAGGGGAACACCATATATTTT

D gene: .
clone size: .
V gene: TRBV15
J gene: TRBJ1-5
CDR3 protein: CATSREGVQPQHF
CDR3 DNA: TGTGCCACCAGCAGAGAAGGAGTTCAGCCCCAGCATTTT

D gene: TRBD1
clone size: many
V gene: TRBV7-2
J gene: TRBJ2-7
CDR3 protein: CASSFFRQGNEQYF
CDR3 DNA: TGTGCCAGCAGCTTCTTCAGACAGGGGAACGAGCAGTACTTC

D gene: .
clone size: few
V gene: TRBV6-5
J gene: TRBJ2-6
CDR3 protein: CASRRTDSGANVLTF
CDR3 DNA: TGTGCCAGCAGAAGGACAGACTCTGGGGCCAACGTCCTGACTTTC

D gene: .
clone size: .
V gene: TRBV20-1
J gene: TRBJ1-5
CDR3 protein: CSAQSGAGVDSNQPQHF
CDR3 DNA: TGCAGTGCCCAAAGCGGGGCAGGGGTTGATAGCAATCAGCCCCAGCATTTT

D gene: .
clone size: .
V gene: TRBV6-5
J gene: TRBJ1-2
CDR3 protein: CASSYSLGAASSGDLHRHYGYTF
CDR3 DNA: TGTGCCAGCAGTTACTCGTTGGGTGCGGCGTCCTCAGGGGATCTGCATCGCCATTATGGCTACACCTTC

D gene: .
clone size: .
V gene: TRBV5-5
J gene: TRBJ1-5
CDR3 protein: CASSRWGSSNQPQHF
CDR3 DNA: TGTGCCAGCAGCCGATGGGGCAGTAGCAATCAGCCCCAGCATTTT

D gene: .
clone size: many
V gene: TRBV29-1
J gene: TRBJ1-1
CDR3 protein: CSVAGSHGTEAFF
CDR3 DNA: TGCAGCGTCGCGGGATCCCATGGGACTGAAGCTTTCTTT

D gene: .
clone size: .
V gene: TRBV2
J gene: TRBJ1-3
CDR3 protein: CASRTTDVSGNTIYF
CDR3 DNA: TGTGCCAGCAGAACGACAGACGTCTCTGGAAACACCATATATTTT

D gene: .
clone size: .
V gene: TRBV2
J gene: TRBJ2-2
CDR3 protein: CASSYPREGTGELFF
CDR3 DNA: TGTGCCAGCAGTTACCCCAGAGAGGGCACCGGGGAGCTGTTTTTT

D gene: .
clone size: few
V gene: TRBV7-9
J gene: TRBJ1-1
CDR3 protein: CASSPRQVLNTEAFF
CDR3 DNA: TGTGCCAGCAGCCCCAGACAGGTCCTGAACACTGAAGCTTTCTTT